The rows below give T cell receptor beta chains drawn from one sample of a study of graft-versus-host responses after intestinal transplantation. TCRdb keeps only in-frame clones here, not all; method: immunoSEQ multiplex PCR. Of about 82,000 clones listed, 91% are singletons. The antigens of these receptors remain unknown. Material: unstimulated CD4+ T cells sorted from spleen or lymph node cells, obtained before intestinal transplant. These receptors came from a human donor who received an intestinal transplant. Each CDR3 is given with its conserved first and last residue. A D gene is named only where the DNA matches it firmly. A row's size may be missing; if present it is once, few, many or a size class.

>TRBV15|.|TRBD1|TRBJ1-5
CAIPLTGGSKSNQPQHF
TGTGCCATTCCTCTTACAGGGGGCTCAAAAAGCAATCAGCCCCAGCATTTT
>TRBV7-2|.|.|TRBJ1-1
CASSLVVGDDRPAFF
TGTGCCAGCAGTTTAGTAGTTGGGGATGACAGGCCAGCTTTCTTT
>TRBV6-6|.|TRBD1|TRBJ1-1
CASSYQDRGTEAFF
TGTGCCAGCAGTTATCAGGACAGGGGCACTGAAGCTTTCTTT
>TRBV6-6|.|.|TRBJ1-1
CAAGWDTEAFF
TGTGCCGCCGGGTGGGACACTGAAGCTTTCTTT
>TRBV30|few|.|TRBJ1-1
CAWSGQVDTEAFF
TGTGCCTGGAGTGGACAGGTGGACACTGAAGCTTTCTTT
>TRBV27|.|.|TRBJ1-1
CASSFEGANTEAFF
TGTGCCAGCAGTTTTGAAGGGGCGAACACTGAAGCTTTCTTT
>TRBV29-1|.|.|TRBJ2-5
CSVEPVSETQYF
TGCAGCGTTGAACCCGTTTCGGAGACCCAGTACTTC
>TRBV4-3|.|.|TRBJ1-2
CASSQVGGSGYTF
TGCGCCAGCAGCCAAGTAGGAGGGTCCGGCTACACCTTC
>TRBV29-1|.|.|TRBJ2-1
CSVEGDLRSGEQFF
TGCAGCGTTGAAGGTGACTTAAGAAGCGGTGAGCAGTTCTTC
>TRBV29-1|once|TRBD1|TRBJ2-1
CSGGTGGDEQFF
TGCAGCGGTGGGACAGGGGGGGATGAGCAGTTCTTC
>TRBV18|.|.|TRBJ2-5
CASSNLGQSLQETQYF
TGTGCCAGCTCCAATCTGGGACAATCTCTCCAAGAGACCCAGTACTTC
>TRBV5-1|once|TRBD2|TRBJ2-2
CATTSGGAGELFF
TGCGCCACGACTAGCGGGGGGGCCGGGGAGCTGTTTTTT
>TRBV11-3|.|.|TRBJ2-5
CASSYQGQETQYF
TGTGCCAGCAGTTATCAGGGCCAAGAGACCCAGTACTTC
>TRBV5-1|.|.|TRBJ2-7
CVSSWKGWQYF
TGCGTCAGCAGCTGGAAGGGGTGGCAGTACTTC
>TRBV6-1|.|.|TRBJ2-2
CASSGSLGTTNTGELFF
TGTGCCAGCAGTGGAAGCCTAGGGACAACGAACACCGGGGAGCTGTTTTTT
>TRBV5-1|.|.|TRBJ1-4
CASSRGGTNLEKLFF
TGCGCCAGCAGCCGAGGTGGGACAAACCTCGAAAAACTGTTTTTT
>TRBV4-3|.|TRBD1|TRBJ1-2
CASSQGLTGGSNYGYTF
TGCGCCAGCAGCCAAGGTTTGACAGGGGGGTCTAACTATGGCTACACCTTC
>TRBV30|.|.|TRBJ1-2
CAWSRQVYGYTF
TGTGCCTGGAGTCGACAGGTCTATGGCTACACCTTC
>TRBV27|.|TRBD1|TRBJ2-7
CASSLDRDRGYEQYF
TGTGCCAGCAGCCTTGACCGGGACAGGGGTTACGAGCAGTACTTC